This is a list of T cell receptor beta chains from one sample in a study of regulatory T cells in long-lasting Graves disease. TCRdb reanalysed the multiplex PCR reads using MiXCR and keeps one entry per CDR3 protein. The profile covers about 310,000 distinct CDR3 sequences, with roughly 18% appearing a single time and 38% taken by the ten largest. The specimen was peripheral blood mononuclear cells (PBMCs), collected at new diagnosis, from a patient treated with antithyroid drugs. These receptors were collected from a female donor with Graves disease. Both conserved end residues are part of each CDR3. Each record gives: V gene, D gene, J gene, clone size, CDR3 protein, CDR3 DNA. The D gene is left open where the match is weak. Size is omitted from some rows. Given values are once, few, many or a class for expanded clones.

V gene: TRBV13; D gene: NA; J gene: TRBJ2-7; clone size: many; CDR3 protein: CASSLVSGAYEQYF; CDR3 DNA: TGTGCCAGCAGCTTAGTAAGCGGCGCCTACGAGCAGTACTTC
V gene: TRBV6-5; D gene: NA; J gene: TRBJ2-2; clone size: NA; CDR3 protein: CASSYSQPNTGELFF; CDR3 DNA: TGTGCCAGCAGTTACTCACAACCGAACACCGGGGAGCTGTTTTTT
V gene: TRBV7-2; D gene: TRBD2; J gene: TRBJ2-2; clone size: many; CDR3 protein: CASRSLAGWDTGELFF; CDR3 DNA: TGTGCCAGCAGGTCCTTAGCGGGGTGGGACACCGGGGAGCTGTTTTTT
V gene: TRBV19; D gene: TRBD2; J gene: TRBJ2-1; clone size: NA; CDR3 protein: CASLPSGSVNEQFF; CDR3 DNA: TGTGCCAGTCTACCTAGCGGGAGTGTGAATGAGCAGTTCTTC
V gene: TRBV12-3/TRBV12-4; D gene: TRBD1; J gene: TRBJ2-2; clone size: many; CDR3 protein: CAIRPGQTNTGELFF; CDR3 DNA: TGTGCCATCCGTCCGGGACAGACTAACACCGGGGAGCTGTTTTTT
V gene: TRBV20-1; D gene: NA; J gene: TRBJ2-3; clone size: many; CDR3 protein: CSASPLVADTQYF; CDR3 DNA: TGCAGTGCTAGCCCACTAGTTGCAGATACGCAGTATTTT
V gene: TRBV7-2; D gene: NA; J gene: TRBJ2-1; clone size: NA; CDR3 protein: CASRPSGSFKNEQFF; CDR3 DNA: TGTGCCAGCAGACCGTCGGGGAGTTTCAAAAATGAGCAGTTCTTC
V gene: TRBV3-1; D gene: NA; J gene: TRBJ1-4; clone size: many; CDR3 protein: CASSIKEKLFF; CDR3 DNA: TGTGCCAGCAGCATTAAGGAAAAACTGTTTTTT
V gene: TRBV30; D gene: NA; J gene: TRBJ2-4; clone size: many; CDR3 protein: CAWSVAGSGNIQYF; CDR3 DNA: TGTGCCTGGAGTGTGGCAGGGTCGGGAAACATTCAGTACTTC
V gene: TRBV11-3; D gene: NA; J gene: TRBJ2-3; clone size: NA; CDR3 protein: CASSLRTHTDTQYF; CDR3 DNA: TGTGCCAGCAGCTTAAGGACTCACACAGATACGCAGTATTTT
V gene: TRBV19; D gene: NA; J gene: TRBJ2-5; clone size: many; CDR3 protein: CASSIDRLGETQYF; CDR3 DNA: TGTGCCAGTAGTATAGACCGACTGGGGGAGACCCAGTACTTC
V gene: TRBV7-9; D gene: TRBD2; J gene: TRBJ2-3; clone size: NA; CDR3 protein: CASSFSGGSTDTQYF; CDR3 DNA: TGTGCCAGCAGCTTTAGCGGGGGCTCCACAGATACGCAGTATTTT
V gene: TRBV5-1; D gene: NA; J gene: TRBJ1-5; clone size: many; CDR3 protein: CASSPEIGGQPQHF; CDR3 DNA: TGCGCCAGCAGCCCAGAGATCGGGGGACAGCCCCAGCATTTT
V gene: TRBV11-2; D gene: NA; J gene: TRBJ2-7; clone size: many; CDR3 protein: CASSRDSYEQYF; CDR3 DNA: TGTGCCAGCAGCCGAGACAGCTACGAGCAGTACTTC
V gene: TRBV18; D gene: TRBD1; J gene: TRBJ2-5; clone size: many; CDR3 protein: CASSPGTVEETQYF; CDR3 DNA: TGTGCCAGCTCACCCGGGACAGTAGAAGAGACCCAGTACTTC
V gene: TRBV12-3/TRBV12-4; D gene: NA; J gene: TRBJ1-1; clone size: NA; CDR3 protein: CVSRTGTEAFF; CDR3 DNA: TGTGTCAGCAGAACAGGGACTGAAGCTTTCTTT
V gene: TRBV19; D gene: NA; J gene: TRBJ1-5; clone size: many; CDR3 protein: CASSIDRTIRAQHF; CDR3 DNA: TGTGCCAGTAGTATTGACAGGACGATCAGGGCCCAGCATTTT
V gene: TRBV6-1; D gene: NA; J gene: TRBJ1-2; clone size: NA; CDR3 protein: CATSIGINYGYTF; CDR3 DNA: TGTGCCACATCTATCGGTATTAACTATGGCTACACCTTC
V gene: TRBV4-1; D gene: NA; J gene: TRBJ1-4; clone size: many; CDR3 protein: CASSQDWTNEKLFF; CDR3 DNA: TGCGCCAGCAGCCAAGACTGGACTAATGAAAAACTGTTTTTT
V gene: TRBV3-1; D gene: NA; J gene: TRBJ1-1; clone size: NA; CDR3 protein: CASSPVGPNTEAFF; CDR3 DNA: TGTGCCAGCAGCCCGGTTGGGCCGAACACTGAAGCTTTCTTT
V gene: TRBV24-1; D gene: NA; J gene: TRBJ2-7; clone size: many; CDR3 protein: CATSVGFGAGYEQYF; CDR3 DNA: NA
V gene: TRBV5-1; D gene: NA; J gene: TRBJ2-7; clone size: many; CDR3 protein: CASSFGGTRSYEQYF; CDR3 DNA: TGCGCCAGCAGCTTCGGCGGGACGCGGTCGTACGAGCAGTACTTC
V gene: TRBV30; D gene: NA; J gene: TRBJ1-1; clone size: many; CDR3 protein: CAWSVSVNTEAFF; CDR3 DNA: TGTGCCTGGAGTGTATCTGTGAACACTGAAGCTTTCTTT
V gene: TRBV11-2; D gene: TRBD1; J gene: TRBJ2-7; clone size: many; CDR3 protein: CASSLGQGAFYEQYF; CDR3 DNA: TGTGCCAGCAGCTTAGGCCAGGGGGCTTTCTACGAGCAGTACTTC
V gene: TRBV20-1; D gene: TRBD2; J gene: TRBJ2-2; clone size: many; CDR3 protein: CSARDQRWRETHTGELFF; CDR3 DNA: TGCAGTGCTAGAGATCAGAGATGGCGGGAGACTCACACCGGGGAGCTGTTTTTT
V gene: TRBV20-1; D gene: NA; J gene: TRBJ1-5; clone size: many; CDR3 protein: CSARDAGAPQHF; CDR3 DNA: TGCAGTGCTAGAGATGCAGGGGCGCCCCAGCATTTT
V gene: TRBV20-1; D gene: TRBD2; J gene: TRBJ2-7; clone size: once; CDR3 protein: CSARREGGSFYEQYF; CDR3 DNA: TGCAGTGCTAGAAGGGAAGGCGGGAGCTTCTACGAGCAGTACTTC
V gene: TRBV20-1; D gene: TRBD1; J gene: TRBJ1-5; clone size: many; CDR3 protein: CSARNQGGNQPQHF; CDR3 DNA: TGCAGTGCTAGAAACCAGGGGGGCAATCAGCCCCAGCATTTT
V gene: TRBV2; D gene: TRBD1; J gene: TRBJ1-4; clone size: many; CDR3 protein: CASSEETGGKIEKLFF; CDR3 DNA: TGTGCCAGCAGTGAGGAGACAGGGGGCAAAATTGAAAAACTGTTTTTT
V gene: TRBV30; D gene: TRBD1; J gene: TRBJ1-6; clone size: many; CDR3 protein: CAWKQGPENSPLHF; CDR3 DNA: TGTGCCTGGAAACAGGGGCCGGAGAATTCACCCCTCCACTTT
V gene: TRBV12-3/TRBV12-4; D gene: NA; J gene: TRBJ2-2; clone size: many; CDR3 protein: CASRQKWPRNTGELFF; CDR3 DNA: TGTGCCAGCAGACAGAAATGGCCTAGAAACACCGGGGAGCTGTTTTTT
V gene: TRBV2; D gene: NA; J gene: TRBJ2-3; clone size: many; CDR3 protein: CASRGVLIGATDTQYF; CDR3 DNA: TGTGCCAGCAGAGGGGTCTTGATCGGGGCCACAGATACGCAGTATTTT
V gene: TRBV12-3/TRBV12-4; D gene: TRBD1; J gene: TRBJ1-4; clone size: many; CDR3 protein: CASSLTGGGEKLFF; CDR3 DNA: TGTGCCAGCAGCTTGACAGGGGGTGGCGAAAAACTGTTTTTT
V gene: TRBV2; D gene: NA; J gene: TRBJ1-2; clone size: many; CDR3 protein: CASRRWPPTGVGNYGYTF; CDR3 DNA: TGTGCCAGCAGGCGGTGGCCTCCCACCGGCGTCGGGAACTATGGCTACACCTTC
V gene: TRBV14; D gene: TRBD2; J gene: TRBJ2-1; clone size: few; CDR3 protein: CASSQREFFTNEQFF; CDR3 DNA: TGTGCCAGCAGCCAGCGGGAGTTCTTCACGAATGAGCAGTTCTTC
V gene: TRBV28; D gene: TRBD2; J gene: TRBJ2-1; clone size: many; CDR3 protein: CASSKGLAGVVEQFF; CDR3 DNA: TGTGCCAGCAGCAAGGGACTAGCGGGAGTGGTTGAGCAGTTCTTC
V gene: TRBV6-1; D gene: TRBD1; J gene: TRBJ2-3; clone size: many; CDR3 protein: CASSVSGTGLDTQYF; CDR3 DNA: TGTGCCAGCAGTGTAAGCGGGACAGGGTTAGATACGCAGTATTTT
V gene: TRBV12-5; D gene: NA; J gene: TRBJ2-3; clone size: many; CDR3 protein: CASGLVKMTRSTDTQYF; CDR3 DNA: TGTGCTAGTGGTTTGGTAAAGATGACAAGAAGCACAGATACGCAGTATTTT
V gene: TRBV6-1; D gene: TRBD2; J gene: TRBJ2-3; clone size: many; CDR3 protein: CASSEAGGFADTQYF; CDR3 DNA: TGTGCCAGCAGTGAAGCGGGGGGGTTTGCAGATACGCAGTATTTT
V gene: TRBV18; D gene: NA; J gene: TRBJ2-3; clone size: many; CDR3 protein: CASSQRQGSTDTQYF; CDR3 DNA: TGTGCCAGCTCACAGAGGCAGGGAAGCACAGATACGCAGTATTTT
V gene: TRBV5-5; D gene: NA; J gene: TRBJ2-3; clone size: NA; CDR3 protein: CASSGALGTDTQYF; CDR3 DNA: TGTGCCAGCAGCGGGGCCTTGGGCACAGATACGCAGTATTTT
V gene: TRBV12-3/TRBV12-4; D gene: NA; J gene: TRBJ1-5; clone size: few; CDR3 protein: CASHGGSGQPQHF; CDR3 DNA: TGTGCCAGCCACGGGGGATCGGGGCAGCCCCAGCATTTT
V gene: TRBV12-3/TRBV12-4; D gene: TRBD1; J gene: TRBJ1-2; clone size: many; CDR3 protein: CASSLGRGQISGYTF; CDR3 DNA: TGTGCCAGCAGTTTAGGCAGGGGGCAGATTAGTGGCTACACCTTC
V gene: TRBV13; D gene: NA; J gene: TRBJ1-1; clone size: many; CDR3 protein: CASRQGGMNTEAFF; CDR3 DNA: TGTGCCAGCAGGCAGGGAGGCATGAACACTGAAGCTTTCTTT
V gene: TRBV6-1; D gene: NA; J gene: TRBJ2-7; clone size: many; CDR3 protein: CASNIDWVYEQYF; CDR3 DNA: TGTGCCAGCAACATTGACTGGGTCTACGAGCAGTACTTC
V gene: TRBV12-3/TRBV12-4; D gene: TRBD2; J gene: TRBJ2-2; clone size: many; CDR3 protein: CASSPRALAGTGELFF; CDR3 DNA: TGTGCCAGCAGCCCAAGGGCGCTAGCGGGCACCGGGGAGCTGTTTTTT
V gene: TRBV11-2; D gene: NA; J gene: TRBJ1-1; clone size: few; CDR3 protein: CASSLVVSPNTEAFF; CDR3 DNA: TGTGCCAGCAGCTTAGTGGTCAGCCCGAACACTGAAGCTTTCTTT
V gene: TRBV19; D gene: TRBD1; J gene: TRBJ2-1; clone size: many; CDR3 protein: CASTQDRGRDEQFF; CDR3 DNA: TGTGCCAGTACGCAGGACAGGGGTAGGGATGAGCAGTTCTTC
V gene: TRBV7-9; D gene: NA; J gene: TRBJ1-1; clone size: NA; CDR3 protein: CASSGGHLNTEAFF; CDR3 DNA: TGTGCCAGCAGCGGGGGACATCTGAACACTGAAGCTTTCTTT
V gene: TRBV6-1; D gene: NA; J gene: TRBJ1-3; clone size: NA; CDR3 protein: CASKESSGNTIYF; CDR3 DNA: TGTGCCAGCAAGGAGAGCTCTGGAAACACCATATATTTT
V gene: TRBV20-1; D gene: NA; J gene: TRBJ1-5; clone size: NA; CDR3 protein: CSARRGGAIEYQPQHF; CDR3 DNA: TGCAGTGCTAGAAGGGGCGGCGCGATTGAATATCAGCCCCAGCATTTT
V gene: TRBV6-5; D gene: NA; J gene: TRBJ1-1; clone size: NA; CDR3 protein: CASSYRGLPTEAFF; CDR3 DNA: TGTGCCAGCAGTTACCGGGGGTTACCCACTGAAGCTTTCTTT
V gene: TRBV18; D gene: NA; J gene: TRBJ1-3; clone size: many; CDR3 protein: CASSPPGTGNTIYF; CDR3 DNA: TGTGCCAGCTCACCCCCAGGTACTGGAAACACCATATATTTT
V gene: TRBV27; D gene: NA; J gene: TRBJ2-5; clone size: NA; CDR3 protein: CASSSFFGLETQYF; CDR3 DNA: TGTGCCAGCAGCTCTTTCTTTGGTTTAGAGACCCAGTACTTC